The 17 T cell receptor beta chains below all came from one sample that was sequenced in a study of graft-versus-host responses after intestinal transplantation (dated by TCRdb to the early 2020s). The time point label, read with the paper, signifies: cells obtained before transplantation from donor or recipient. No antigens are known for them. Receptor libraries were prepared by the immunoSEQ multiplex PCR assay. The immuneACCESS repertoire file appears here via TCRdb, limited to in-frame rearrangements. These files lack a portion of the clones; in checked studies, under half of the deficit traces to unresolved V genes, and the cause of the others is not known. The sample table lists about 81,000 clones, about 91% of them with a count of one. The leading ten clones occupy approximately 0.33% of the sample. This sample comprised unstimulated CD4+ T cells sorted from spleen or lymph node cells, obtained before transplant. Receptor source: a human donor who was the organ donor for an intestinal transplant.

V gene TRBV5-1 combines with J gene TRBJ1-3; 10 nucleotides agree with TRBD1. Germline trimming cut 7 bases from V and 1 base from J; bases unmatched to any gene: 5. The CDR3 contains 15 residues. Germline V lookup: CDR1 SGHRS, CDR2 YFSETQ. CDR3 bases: TGCGCCAGCGCGGGACAGGGGTCGTCTGGAAACACCATATATTTT. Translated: CASAGQGSSGNTIYF.

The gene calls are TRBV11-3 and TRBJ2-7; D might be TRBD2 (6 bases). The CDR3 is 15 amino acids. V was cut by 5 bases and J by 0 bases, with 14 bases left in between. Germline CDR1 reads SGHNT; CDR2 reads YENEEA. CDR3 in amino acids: CASSHGAGPSYEQYF. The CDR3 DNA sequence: TGTGCCAGCAGCCATGGGGCGGGACCCTCCTACGAGCAGTACTTC.

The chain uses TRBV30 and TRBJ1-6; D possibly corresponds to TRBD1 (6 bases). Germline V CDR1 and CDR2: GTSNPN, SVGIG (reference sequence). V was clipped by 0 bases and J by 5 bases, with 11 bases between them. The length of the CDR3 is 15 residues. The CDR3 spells CAWSVPDRHNSPLHF. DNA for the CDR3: TGTGCCTGGAGTGTACCAGACAGGCATAATTCACCCCTCCACTTT.

The CDR3 is CASSLQGAYEQYF. The CDR3 DNA follows: TGTGCCAGCAGCTTACAGGGGGCCTACGAGCAGTACTTC. V is TRBV7-9 and J is TRBJ2-7; 7 nucleotides line up with TRBD1. Germline values: CDR1 SEHNR, CDR2 FQNEAQ (reference sequence). The CDR3 covers 13 residues. The trim removed 2 bases at V and 2 bases at J, leaving 0 bases unmatched.

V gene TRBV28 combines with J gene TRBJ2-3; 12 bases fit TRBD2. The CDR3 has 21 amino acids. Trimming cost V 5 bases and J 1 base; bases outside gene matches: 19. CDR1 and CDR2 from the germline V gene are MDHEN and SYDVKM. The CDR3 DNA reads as TGTGCCAGCAGTCCTCAGGGACTAGCGGGTTTCGAAAAGCGGGGCACAGATACGCAGTATTTT. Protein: CASSPQGLAGFEKRGTDTQYF. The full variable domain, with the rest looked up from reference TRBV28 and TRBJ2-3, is DVKVTQSSRYLVKRTGEKVFLECVQDMDHENMFWYRQDPGLGLRLIYFSYDVKMKEKGDIPEGYSVSREKKERFSLILESASTNQTSMYLCASSPQGLAGFEKRGTDTQYFGPGTRLTVL.

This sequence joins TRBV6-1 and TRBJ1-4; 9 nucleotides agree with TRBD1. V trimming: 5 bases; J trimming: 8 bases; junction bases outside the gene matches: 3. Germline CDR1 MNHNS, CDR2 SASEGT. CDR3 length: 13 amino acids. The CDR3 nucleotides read TGTGCCAGCAGTCAGGACAGGGGAGAAAAACTGTTTTTT. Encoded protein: CASSQDRGEKLFF.

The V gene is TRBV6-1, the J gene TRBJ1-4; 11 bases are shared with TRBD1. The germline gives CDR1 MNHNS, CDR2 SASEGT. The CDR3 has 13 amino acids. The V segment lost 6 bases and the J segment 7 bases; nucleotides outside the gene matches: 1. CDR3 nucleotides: TGTGCCAGCAGGGACAGGGGGCTTGAAAAACTGTTTTTT. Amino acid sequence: CASRDRGLEKLFF.

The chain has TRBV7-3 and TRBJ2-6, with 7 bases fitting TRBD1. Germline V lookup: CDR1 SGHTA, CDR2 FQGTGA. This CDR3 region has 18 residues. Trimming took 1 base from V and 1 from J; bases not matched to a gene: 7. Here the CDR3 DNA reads TGTGCCAGCAGCTTAAAGTTGAGACAGGGTTCTGGGGCCAACGTCCTGACTTTC. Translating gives CASSLKLRQGSGANVLTF.

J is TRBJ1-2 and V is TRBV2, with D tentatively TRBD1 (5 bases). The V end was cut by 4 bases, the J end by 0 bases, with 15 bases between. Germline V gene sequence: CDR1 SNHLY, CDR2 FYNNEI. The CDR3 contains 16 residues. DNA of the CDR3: TGTGCCAGCAGTGGACGACAGACCGACACTAACTATGGCTACACCTTC. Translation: CASSGRQTDTNYGYTF.

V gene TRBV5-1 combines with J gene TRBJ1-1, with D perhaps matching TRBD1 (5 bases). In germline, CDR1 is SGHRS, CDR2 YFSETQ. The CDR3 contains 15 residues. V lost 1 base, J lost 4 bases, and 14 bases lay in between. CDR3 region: CASSLIGGALTEAFF. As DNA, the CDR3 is TGCGCCAGCAGCTTGATAGGCGGGGCGCTCACTGAAGCTTTCTTT.

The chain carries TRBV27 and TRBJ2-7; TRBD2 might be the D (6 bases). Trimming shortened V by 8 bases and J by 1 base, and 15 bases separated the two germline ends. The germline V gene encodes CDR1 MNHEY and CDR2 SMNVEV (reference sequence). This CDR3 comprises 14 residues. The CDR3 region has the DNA TGTGCCAGCCGGCGGGCGGGGATTTCCTACGAGCAGTACTTC. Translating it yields CASRRAGISYEQYF.

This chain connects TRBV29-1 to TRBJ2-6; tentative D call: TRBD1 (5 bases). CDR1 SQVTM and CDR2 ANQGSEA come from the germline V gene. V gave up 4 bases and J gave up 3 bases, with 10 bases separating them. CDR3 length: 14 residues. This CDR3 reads CSVGGLGGANVLTF. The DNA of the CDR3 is TGCAGCGTTGGGGGCCTTGGTGGGGCCAACGTCCTGACTTTC.

DNA of the CDR3: TGTGCCAGCACCCTAACTGGGACTAGCGGGGAGCAGTACTTC. Its protein is CASTLTGTSGEQYF. This chain uses TRBV7-2 with TRBJ2-7; 12 nucleotides align to TRBD2. The CDR3 loop spans 14 amino acids. The V gene end was trimmed by 7 bases and the J gene end by 7 bases; junction bases not matched to a gene: 8. The germline gives CDR1 SGHTA, CDR2 FQGNSA.

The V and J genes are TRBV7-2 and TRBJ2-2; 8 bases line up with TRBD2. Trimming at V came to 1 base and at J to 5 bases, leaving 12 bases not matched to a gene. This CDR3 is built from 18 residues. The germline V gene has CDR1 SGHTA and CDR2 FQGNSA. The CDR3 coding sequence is TGTGCCAGCAGCTTAGTAGGAGGGAGCGGGGGACTTACCGGGGAGCTGTTTTTT. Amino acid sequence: CASSLVGGSGGLTGELFF. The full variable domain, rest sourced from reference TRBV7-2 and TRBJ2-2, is GAGVSQSPSNKVTEKGKDVELRCDPISGHTALYWYRQSLGQGLEFLIYFQGNSAPDKSGLPSDRFSAERTGGSVSTLTIQRTQQEDSAVYLCASSLVGGSGGLTGELFFGEGSRLTVL.

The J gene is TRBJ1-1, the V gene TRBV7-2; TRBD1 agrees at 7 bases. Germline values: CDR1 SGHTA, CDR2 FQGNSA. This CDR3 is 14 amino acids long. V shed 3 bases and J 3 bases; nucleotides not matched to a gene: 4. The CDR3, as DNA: TGTGCCAGCAGCTTGGCAGGGGGTTACACTGAAGCTTTCTTT. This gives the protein CASSLAGGYTEAFF.

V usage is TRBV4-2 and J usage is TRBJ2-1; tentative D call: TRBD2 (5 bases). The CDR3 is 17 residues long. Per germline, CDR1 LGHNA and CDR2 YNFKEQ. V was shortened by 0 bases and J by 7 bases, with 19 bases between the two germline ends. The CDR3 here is CASSQDFLGLQVNEQFF. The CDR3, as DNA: TGTGCCAGCAGCCAAGATTTTCTAGGACTGCAGGTAAATGAGCAGTTCTTC.

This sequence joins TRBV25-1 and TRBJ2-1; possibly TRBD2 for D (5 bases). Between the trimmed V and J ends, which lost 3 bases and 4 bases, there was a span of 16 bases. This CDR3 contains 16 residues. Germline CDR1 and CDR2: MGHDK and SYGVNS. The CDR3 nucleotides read TGTGCCAGCAGTGATGGCGGACGGGATGTTTACAATGAGCAGTTCTTC. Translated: CASSDGGRDVYNEQFF. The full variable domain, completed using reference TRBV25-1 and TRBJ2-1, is EADIYQTPRYLVIGTGKKITLECSQTMGHDKMYWYQQDPGMELHLIHYSYGVNSTEKGDLSSESTVSRIRTEHFPLTLESARPSHTSQYLCASSDGGRDVYNEQFFGPGTRLTVL.